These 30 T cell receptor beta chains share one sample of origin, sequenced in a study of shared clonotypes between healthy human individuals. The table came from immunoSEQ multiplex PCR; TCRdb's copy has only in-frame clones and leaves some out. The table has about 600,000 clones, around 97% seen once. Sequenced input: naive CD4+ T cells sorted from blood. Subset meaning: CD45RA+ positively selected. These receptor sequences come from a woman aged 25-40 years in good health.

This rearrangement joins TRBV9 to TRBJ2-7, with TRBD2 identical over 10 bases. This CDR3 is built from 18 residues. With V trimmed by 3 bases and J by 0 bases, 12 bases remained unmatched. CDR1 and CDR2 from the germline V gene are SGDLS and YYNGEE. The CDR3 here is CASSATGTSAGSSYEQYF. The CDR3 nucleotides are TGTGCCAGCAGCGCTACCGGGACTAGCGCGGGGAGCTCCTACGAGCAGTACTTC.

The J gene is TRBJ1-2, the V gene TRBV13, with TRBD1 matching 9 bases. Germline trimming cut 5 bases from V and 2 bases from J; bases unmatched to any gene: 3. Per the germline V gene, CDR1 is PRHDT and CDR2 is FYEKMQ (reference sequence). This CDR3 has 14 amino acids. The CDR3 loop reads CASSMTGGNYGYTF. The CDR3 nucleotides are TGTGCCAGCAGCATGACAGGGGGGAACTATGGCTACACCTTC.

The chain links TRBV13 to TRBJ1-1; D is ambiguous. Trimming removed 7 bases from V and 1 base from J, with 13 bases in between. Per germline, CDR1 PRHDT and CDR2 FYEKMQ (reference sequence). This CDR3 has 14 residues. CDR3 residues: CASKVGQENTEAFF. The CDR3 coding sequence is TGTGCCAGCAAGGTTGGGCAGGAGAACACTGAAGCTTTCTTT. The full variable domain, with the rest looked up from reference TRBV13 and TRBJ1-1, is AAGVIQSPRHLIKEKRETATLKCYPIPRHDTVYWYQQGPGQDPQFLISFYEKMQSDKGSIPDRFSAQQFSDYHSELNMSSLELGDSALYFCASKVGQENTEAFFGQGTRLTVV.

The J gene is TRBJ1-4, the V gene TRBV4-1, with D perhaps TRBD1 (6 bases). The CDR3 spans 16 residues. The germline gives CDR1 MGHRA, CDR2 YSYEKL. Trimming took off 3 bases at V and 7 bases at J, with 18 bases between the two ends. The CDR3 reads CASSQAQTGSFEKLFF. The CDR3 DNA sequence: TGCGCCAGCAGCCAGGCCCAAACAGGGTCGTTTGAAAAACTGTTTTTT.

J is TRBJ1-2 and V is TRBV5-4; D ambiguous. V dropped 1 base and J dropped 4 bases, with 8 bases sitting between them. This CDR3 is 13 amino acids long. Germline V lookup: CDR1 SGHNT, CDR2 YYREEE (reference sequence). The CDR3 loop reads CASSLTKSYGYTF. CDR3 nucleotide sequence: TGTGCCAGCAGCTTGACAAAAAGCTATGGCTACACCTTC.

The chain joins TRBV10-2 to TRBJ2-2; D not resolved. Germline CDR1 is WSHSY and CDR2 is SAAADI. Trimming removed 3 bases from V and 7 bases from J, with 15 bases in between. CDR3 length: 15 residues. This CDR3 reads CASSEGSGYGGELFF. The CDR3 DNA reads TGCGCCAGCAGTGAAGGATCCGGGTACGGCGGGGAGCTGTTTTTT.

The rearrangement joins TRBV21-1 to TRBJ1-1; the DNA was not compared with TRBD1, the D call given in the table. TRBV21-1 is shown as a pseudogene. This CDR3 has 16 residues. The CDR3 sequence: CASSTVDRERNTEAFF. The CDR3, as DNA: TGTGCCAGCAGCACCGTCGACAGGGAAAGGAACACTGAAGCTTTCTTT.

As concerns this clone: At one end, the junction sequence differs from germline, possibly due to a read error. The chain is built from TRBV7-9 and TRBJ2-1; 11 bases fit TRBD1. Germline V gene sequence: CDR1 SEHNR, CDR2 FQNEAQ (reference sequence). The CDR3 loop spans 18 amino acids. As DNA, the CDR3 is TGTGCCAGCAGCTCGGGACAGGGGGTCTGGGGTTCCTACAATAAGCAGTTCTTC. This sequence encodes CASSSGQGVWGSYNKQFF.

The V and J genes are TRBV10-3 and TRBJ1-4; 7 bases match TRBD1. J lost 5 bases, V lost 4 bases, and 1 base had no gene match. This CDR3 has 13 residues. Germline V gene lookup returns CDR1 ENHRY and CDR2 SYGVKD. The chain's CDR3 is CAISGDSNEKLFF. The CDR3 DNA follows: TGTGCCATCAGTGGGGACAGCAATGAAAAACTGTTTTTT.

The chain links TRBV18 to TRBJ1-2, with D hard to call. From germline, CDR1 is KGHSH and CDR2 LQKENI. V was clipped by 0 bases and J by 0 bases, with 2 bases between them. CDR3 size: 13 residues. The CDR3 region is CASSPPSNYGYTF. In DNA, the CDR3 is TGTGCCAGCTCACCACCGTCTAACTATGGCTACACCTTC.

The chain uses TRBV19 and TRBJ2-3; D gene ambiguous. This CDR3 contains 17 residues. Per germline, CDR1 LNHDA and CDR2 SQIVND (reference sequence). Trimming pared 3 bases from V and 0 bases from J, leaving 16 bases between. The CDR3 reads CASSIGLRQQSTDTQYF. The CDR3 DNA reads TGTGCCAGTAGTATCGGGTTGCGTCAACAGAGCACAGATACGCAGTATTTT. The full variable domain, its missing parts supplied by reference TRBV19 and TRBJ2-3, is DGGITQSPKYLFRKEGQNVTLSCEQNLNHDAMYWYRQDPGQGLRLIYYSQIVNDFQKGDIAEGYSVSREKKESFPLTVTSAQKNPTAFYLCASSIGLRQQSTDTQYFGPGTRLTVL.

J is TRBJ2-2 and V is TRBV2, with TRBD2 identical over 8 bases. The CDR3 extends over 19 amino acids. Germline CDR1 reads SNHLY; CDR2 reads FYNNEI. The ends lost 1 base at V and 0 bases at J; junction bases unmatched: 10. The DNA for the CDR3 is TGTGCCAGCAGTGAAGTGAGTTCTGGACTAGCTGCGAACACCGGGGAGCTGTTTTTT. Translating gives CASSEVSSGLAANTGELFF.

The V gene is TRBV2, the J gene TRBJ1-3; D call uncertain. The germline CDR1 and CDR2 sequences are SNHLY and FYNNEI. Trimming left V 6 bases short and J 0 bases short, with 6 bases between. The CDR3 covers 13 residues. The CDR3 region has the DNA TGTGCCAGCAGGATGAGCTCTGGAAACACCATATATTTT. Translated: CASRMSSGNTIYF.

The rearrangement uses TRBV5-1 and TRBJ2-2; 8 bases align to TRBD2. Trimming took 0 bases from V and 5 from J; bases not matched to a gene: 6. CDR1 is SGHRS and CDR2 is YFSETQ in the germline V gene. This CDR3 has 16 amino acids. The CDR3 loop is CASSLAIGRGTGELFF. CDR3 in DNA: TGCGCCAGCAGCTTGGCCATCGGGAGGGGGACCGGGGAGCTGTTTTTT.

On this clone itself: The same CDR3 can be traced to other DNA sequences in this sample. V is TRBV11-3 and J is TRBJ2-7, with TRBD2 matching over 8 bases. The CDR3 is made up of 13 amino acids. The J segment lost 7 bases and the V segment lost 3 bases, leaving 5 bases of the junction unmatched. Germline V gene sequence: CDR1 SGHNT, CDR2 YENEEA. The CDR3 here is CASSFSGTGEQYF. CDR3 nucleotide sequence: TGTGCCAGCAGCTTTAGCGGGACGGGGGAGCAGTACTTC.

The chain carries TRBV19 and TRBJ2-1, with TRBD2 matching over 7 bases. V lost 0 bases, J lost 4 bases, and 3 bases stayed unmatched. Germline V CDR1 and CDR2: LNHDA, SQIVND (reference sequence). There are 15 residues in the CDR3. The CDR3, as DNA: TGTGCCAGTAGTATAGAAGCGGGAAGGTACAATGAGCAGTTCTTC. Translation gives CASSIEAGRYNEQFF.

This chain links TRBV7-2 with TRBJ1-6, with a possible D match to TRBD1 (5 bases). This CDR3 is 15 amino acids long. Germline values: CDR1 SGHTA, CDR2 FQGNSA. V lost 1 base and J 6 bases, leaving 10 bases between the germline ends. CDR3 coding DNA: TGTGCCAGCAGCTTAGGGGGCGGTTCTAATTCACCCCTCCACTTT. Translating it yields CASSLGGGSNSPLHF.

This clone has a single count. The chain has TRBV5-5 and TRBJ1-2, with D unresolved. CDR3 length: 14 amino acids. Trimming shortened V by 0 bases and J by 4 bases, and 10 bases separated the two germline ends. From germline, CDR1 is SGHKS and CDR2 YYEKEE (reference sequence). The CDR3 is CASSLERVAYGYTF. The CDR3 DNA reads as TGTGCCAGCAGCTTGGAAAGGGTCGCCTATGGCTACACCTTC. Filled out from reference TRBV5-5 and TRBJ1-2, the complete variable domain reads DAGVTQSPTHLIKTRGQQVTLRCSPISGHKSVSWYQQVLGQGPQFIFQYYEKEERGRGNFPDRFSARQFPNYSSELNVNALLLGDSALYLCASSLERVAYGYTFGSGTRLTVV.

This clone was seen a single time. The CDR3 DNA reads as TGTGCCAGCAGCAAAGCGAAGGGGGACCTTAACATTCAGTACTTC. It yields the protein CASSKAKGDLNIQYF. The chain employs TRBV21-1 and TRBJ2-4; the table gives TRBD1 as D, unverified against the DNA. TRBV21-1 is designated a pseudogene. The CDR3 spans 15 residues.

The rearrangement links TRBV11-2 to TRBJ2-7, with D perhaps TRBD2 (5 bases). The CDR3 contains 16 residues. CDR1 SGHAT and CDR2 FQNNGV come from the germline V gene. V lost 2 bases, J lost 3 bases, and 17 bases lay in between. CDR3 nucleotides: TGTGCCAGCAGCTTAATCTCTGGACTCGGACTCTACGAGCAGTACTTC. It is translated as CASSLISGLGLYEQYF.

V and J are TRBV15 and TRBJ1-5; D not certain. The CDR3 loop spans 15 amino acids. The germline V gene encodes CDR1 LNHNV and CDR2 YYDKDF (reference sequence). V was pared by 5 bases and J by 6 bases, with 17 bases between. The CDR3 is CATSDGRKGPQPQHF. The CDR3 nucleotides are TGTGCCACCAGCGATGGTCGAAAGGGCCCTCAGCCCCAGCATTTT.

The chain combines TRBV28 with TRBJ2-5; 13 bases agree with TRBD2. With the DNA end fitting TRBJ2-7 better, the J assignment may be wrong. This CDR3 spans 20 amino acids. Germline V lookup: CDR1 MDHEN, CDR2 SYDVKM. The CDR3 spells CASSDGRTSGSKPGSYEQYF. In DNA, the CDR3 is TGTGCCAGCAGTGACGGCCGGACTAGCGGGAGTAAACCAGGCTCCTACGAGCAGTACTTC.

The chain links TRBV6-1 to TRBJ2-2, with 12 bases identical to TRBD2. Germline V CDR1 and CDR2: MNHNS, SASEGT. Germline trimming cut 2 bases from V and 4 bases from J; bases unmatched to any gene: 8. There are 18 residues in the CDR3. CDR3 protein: CASSETSGRSDPTGELFF. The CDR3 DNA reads TGTGCCAGCAGTGAAACTAGCGGGAGGTCCGACCCCACCGGGGAGCTGTTTTTT.

DNA of the CDR3: TGTGCCAGCAGCCGACTAGCGGGAAGGTACTTC. Its translation is CASSRLAGRYF. The chain employs TRBV25-1 and TRBJ2-5; 11 positions match TRBD2. The CDR3 runs to 11 residues. CDR1 and CDR2 from the germline V gene are MGHDK and SYGVNS. V dropped 6 bases and J dropped 13; count of bases not matched to a gene: 4. Looking up the rest from reference TRBV25-1 and TRBJ2-5 gives the full variable domain: EADIYQTPRYLVIGTGKKITLECSQTMGHDKMYWYQQDPGMELHLIHYSYGVNSTEKGDLSSESTVSRIRTEHFPLTLESARPSHTSQYLCASSRLAGRYFGPGTRLLVL.

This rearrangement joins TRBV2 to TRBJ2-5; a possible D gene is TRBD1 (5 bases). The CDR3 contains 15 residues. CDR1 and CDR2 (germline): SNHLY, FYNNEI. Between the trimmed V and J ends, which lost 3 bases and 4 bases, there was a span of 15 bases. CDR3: CASSEVQGQGETQYF. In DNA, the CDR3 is TGTGCCAGCAGTGAGGTCCAGGGTCAAGGAGAGACCCAGTACTTC.

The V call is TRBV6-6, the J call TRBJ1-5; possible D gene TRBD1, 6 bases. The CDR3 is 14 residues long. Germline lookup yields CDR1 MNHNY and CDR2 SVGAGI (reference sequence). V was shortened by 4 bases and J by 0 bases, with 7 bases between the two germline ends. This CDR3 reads CASSSQGSNQPQHF. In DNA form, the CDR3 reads TGTGCCAGCAGTTCACAGGGTAGCAATCAGCCCCAGCATTTT.

The DNA of the CDR3 is TGTGCCAGCAGTTACCAAGACAGGGTGGAGGAGACCCAGTACTTC. Encoded protein: CASSYQDRVEETQYF. The rearrangement joins TRBV28 to TRBJ2-5, with 7 bases lining up with TRBD1. This CDR3 comprises 15 residues. The germline V gene encodes CDR1 MDHEN and CDR2 SYDVKM. V was pared by 4 bases and J by 5 bases, with 10 bases of the junction left unmatched.

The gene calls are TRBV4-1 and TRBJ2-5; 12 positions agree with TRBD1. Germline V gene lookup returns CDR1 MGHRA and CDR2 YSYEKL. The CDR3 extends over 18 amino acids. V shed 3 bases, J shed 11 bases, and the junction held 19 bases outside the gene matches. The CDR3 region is CASSHSGTPGQGAWEQYF. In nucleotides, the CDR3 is TGCGCCAGCAGCCATAGCGGGACGCCGGGACAGGGGGCGTGGGAGCAGTACTTC.

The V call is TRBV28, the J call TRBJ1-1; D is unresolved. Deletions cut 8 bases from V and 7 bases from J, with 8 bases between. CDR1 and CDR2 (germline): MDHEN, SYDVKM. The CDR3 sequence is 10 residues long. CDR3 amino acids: CASLGSEAFF. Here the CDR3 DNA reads TGTGCCAGCCTTGGGAGTGAAGCTTTCTTT.

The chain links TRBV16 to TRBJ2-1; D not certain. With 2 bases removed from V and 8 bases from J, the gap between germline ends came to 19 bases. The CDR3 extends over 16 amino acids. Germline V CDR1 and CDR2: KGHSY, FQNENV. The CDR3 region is CASSQLRLGGADEQFF. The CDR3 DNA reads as TGTGCCAGCAGCCAACTTCGTTTAGGCGGTGCGGATGAGCAGTTCTTC.